A single sample is the source of the 24 T cell receptor beta chains below, sequenced in a study of blood T cells in healthy people across ages. Using a J-beta primer mix together with a sample-barcoded 5' primer, a second PCR was run for roughly 6 to 11 cycles. Each CDR3 protein is one row after TCRdb ran MiXCR on the 5' RACE reads. This sample has around 820,000 distinct CDR3 sequences; about 25% occur once, and the top ten carry 3% to 4.5%. This same sample was also taken into another study, of T cells of mothers and their children.

Sequencing was carried out using blood. The receptors were sampled from a boy between 10 and 17 years old in good health.

The chain recombines TRBV29-1 with TRBJ1-4, with 9 bases aligning to TRBD1. The CDR3 length is 15 residues. The germline V gene has CDR1 SQVTM and CDR2 ANQGSEA. V shed 2 bases and J 8 bases; nucleotides not matched to a gene: 9. The CDR3 region has the DNA TGCAGCGTTGAAATAACAGGGGGCGCGAACGAAAAACTGTTTTTT. Encoded protein: CSVEITGGANEKLFF. Full variable domain (rest looked up from reference TRBV29-1 and TRBJ1-4): SAVISQKPSRDICQRGTSLTIQCQVDSQVTMMFWYRQQPGQSLTLIATANQGSEATYESGFVIDKFPISRPNLTFSTLTVSNMSPEDSSIYLCSVEITGGANEKLFFGSGTQLSVL.

The V gene is TRBV29-1, the J gene TRBJ1-2; D perhaps matches TRBD1 (5 bases). This CDR3 has 11 residues. Germline V gene lookup returns CDR1 SQVTM and CDR2 ANQGSEA. The V end lost 6 bases, the J end lost 8 bases, and 13 bases lay between the germline ends. In DNA, the CDR3 is TGCAGCGTCCTACAGGATAAAGGCTACACCTTC. It translates to CSVLQDKGYTF. Using reference TRBV29-1 and TRBJ1-2 for the parts outside the CDR3, the full variable domain is SAVISQKPSRDICQRGTSLTIQCQVDSQVTMMFWYRQQPGQSLTLIATANQGSEATYESGFVIDKFPISRPNLTFSTLTVSNMSPEDSSIYLCSVLQDKGYTFGSGTRLTVV.

The chain has TRBV10-3 and TRBJ2-1; 8 nucleotides line up with TRBD1. Unmatched junction bases numbered 4, after V lost 10 bases and J lost 5 bases. This CDR3 is 12 amino acids long. Germline V gives CDR1 ENHRY, CDR2 SYGVKD. The CDR3 DNA reads as TGTGCCACCAAGGACAGGGACAATGAGCAGTTCTTC. Its translation is CATKDRDNEQFF.

In regard to this clonotype: An end of the junction differs from the germline gene, which may be a read error. The gene calls are TRBV20-1 and TRBJ1-4; a weak D match, TRBD1 (6 bases). The germline V gene has CDR1 DFQATT and CDR2 SNEGSKA (reference sequence). CDR3 length: 13 amino acids. The CDR3 sequence: CSARGGGREKLFF. The DNA for the CDR3 is TGCAGTGCGAGAGGGGGAGGGAGGGAAAAACTGTTTTTT.

The sample holds a few counts of this clonotype. Mismatch with germline at one junction end may stem from a read error. The V call is TRBV20-1, the J call TRBJ2-5; 9 bases match TRBD2. The germline CDR1 and CDR2 sequences are DFQATT and SNEGSKA (reference sequence). CDR3 length: 15 amino acids. This CDR3 is CSAREIAGAQEIQYF. The CDR3 DNA follows: TGCAGTGCTAGAGAGATAGCGGGGGCCCAAGAGATCCAGTACTTC.

This clonotype was seen only a few times. V is TRBV6-5 and J is TRBJ2-1, with D perhaps TRBD1 (6 bases). V lost 2 bases to trimming and J lost 3 bases, with 8 bases between them. Germline V gene data show CDR1 as MNHEY and CDR2 as SVGAGI. CDR3 length: 14 amino acids. CDR3 amino acids: CASSYSRGYNEQFF. The CDR3 nucleotides read TGTGCCAGCAGTTACAGCAGGGGCTACAATGAGCAGTTCTTC.

This clonotype was recorded a few times. The chain couples TRBV29-1 to TRBJ2-5, with D perhaps matching TRBD1 (5 bases). CDR3 length: 14 amino acids. Per germline, CDR1 SQVTM and CDR2 ANQGSEA. The V gene lost 4 bases and the J gene lost 3 bases, with 15 bases spanning the gap. CDR3 residues: CSVVARADKETQYF. CDR3 sequence (DNA): TGCAGCGTTGTTGCCAGGGCCGACAAAGAGACCCAGTACTTC.

This clonotype was detected many times. CDR3 residues: CASSLQGDQPQHF. The CDR3 DNA sequence: TGTGCCAGCAGCCTACAGGGGGATCAGCCCCAGCATTTT. V gene TRBV6-6 combines with J gene TRBJ1-5; 8 bases align to TRBD1. Germline V gene lookup returns CDR1 MNHNY and CDR2 SVGAGI (reference sequence). J lost 5 bases, V lost 6 bases, and 3 bases had no gene match. This CDR3 comprises 13 residues.

The gene calls are TRBV6-2 or TRBV6-3 and TRBJ2-7; tentatively, D is TRBD1 or TRBD2 (5 bases each). The ends were cut back, 6 bases at V and 0 bases at J, with 15 bases in the middle. Germline V gene data show CDR1 as MNHEY and CDR2 as SVGEGT. The CDR3 totals 15 residues. This CDR3 reads CASSKRDGPSYEQYF. CDR3 DNA sequence: TGTGCCAGCAGCAAAAGGGACGGTCCCTCCTACGAGCAGTACTTC.

This clonotype was observed at least ten times. The gene calls are TRBV6-5 and TRBJ2-5; 13 nucleotides align to TRBD2. The J call may be incorrect, as the DNA end agrees better with TRBJ2-7. CDR1 MNHEY and CDR2 SVGAGI come from the germline V gene. This CDR3 is built from 18 residues. The CDR3 DNA sequence: TGTGCCAGCAGTTACTCCCAGGGACTAGCGGGAAAAAACGACGAGCAGTACTTC. This gives the protein CASSYSQGLAGKNDEQYF.

The V and J genes are TRBV12-3 or TRBV12-4 and TRBJ1-2; D gene ambiguous. Trimming pared 3 bases from V and 1 base from J, leaving 6 bases between. The CDR3 runs 13 residues. The CDR3 is CASSFGFNYGYTF. The DNA for the CDR3 is TGTGCCAGCAGTTTCGGGTTTAACTATGGCTACACCTTC.

The chain employs TRBV14 and TRBJ2-1; a weak D match, TRBD1 (6 bases). The CDR3 length is 14 residues. Germline V gene sequence: CDR1 SGHDN, CDR2 FVKESK. The V end lost 3 bases, the J end lost 6 bases, and 12 bases lay between the germline ends. The CDR3 coding sequence is TGTGCCAGCAGCCAGGAACAGGGTTTCAATGAGCAGTTCTTC. This codes for CASSQEQGFNEQFF.

The sample holds a few counts of this clonotype. This chain connects TRBV20-1 to TRBJ2-1, with TRBD2 matching over 9 bases. Trimming took 0 bases from V and 3 from J; bases not matched to a gene: 15. Germline V gene lookup returns CDR1 DFQATT and CDR2 SNEGSKA (reference sequence). The CDR3 consists of 19 residues. The CDR3 region is CSARDFGLATRDLYNEQFF. DNA of the CDR3: TGCAGTGCTAGAGATTTTGGACTAGCGACCCGTGATCTCTACAATGAGCAGTTCTTC.

In its sample, this clonotype was seen a few times. The chain carries TRBV6-2 or TRBV6-3 and TRBJ2-5; 7 nucleotides match TRBD2. The J call is uncertain, as TRBJ2-7 better fits the DNA end. Germline values: CDR1 MNHEY, CDR2 SVGEGT. The CDR3 length is 14 residues. The chain's CDR3 is CASSLGLRGSEQYF. CDR3 in DNA: TGTGCCAGCAGTCTGGGACTAAGGGGATCCGAGCAGTACTTC.

The chain has TRBV29-1 and TRBJ2-5, with D hard to call. Trimming cost V 1 base and J 0 bases, with 3 bases left between them. The CDR3 runs 12 residues. Germline V gene lookup returns CDR1 SQVTM and CDR2 ANQGSEA. The DNA for the CDR3 is TGCAGCGTTGAAGCCAACCAAGAGACCCAGTACTTC. The encoded protein is CSVEANQETQYF.

This clonotype was seen a few times. An end of the junction does not agree with germline; a read error may underlie this. This chain uses TRBV3-1 with TRBJ2-5; D possibly uses TRBD1 or TRBD2 (5 bases each). The CDR3 is made up of 10 amino acids. Germline assignment: CDR1 LGHDT and CDR2 YNNKEL (reference sequence). The DNA of the CDR3 is TGTGCCAGCCCCCGTGGGGGAGAGTTCTTC. Translated: CASPRGGEFF.

The table lists this clonotype with a few counts. This rearrangement joins TRBV29-1 to TRBJ1-1, with D perhaps TRBD1 (5 bases). CDR3 length: 14 amino acids. CDR1 is SQVTM and CDR2 is ANQGSEA in the germline V gene. V gave up 3 bases and J gave up 0 bases, with 11 bases separating them. CDR3 in amino acids: CSVDEGVMNTEAFF. As DNA, the CDR3 is TGCAGCGTTGATGAAGGGGTCATGAACACTGAAGCTTTCTTT.

The sample holds one count of this clonotype. The chain links TRBV14 to TRBJ2-4; D remains ambiguous. Trimming cost V 0 bases and J 13 bases, with 13 bases left between them. This CDR3 has 13 residues. Germline V gene sequence: CDR1 SGHDN, CDR2 FVKESK. The CDR3 region has the DNA TGTGCCAGCAGCCAAGACCCGTCCCGTCGGCAGTACTTC. As protein: CASSQDPSRRQYF.

This clonotype was seen more than once but under ten times. The chain has TRBV5-5 and TRBJ2-5; D gene ambiguous. V was cut by 0 bases and J by 1 base, with 7 bases left in between. CDR3 length: 14 residues. Germline values: CDR1 SGHKS, CDR2 YYEKEE (reference sequence). The CDR3 loop reads CASSLANLQETQYF. CDR3 sequence (DNA): TGTGCCAGCAGCTTGGCCAACCTCCAAGAGACCCAGTACTTC.

This clonotype was seen a few times. The chain has TRBV13 and TRBJ2-3, with unresolved D. Per germline, CDR1 PRHDT and CDR2 FYEKMQ (reference sequence). Trimming left V 5 bases short and J 7 bases short, with 10 bases between. The CDR3 contains 12 residues. In DNA form, the CDR3 reads TGTGCCAGCAGCGCGGAAATTAATACGCAGTATTTT. Its translation is CASSAEINTQYF.

The chain couples TRBV12-3 or TRBV12-4 to TRBJ2-5, with D hard to call. The V end lost 3 bases, the J end lost 3 bases, and 11 bases lay between the germline ends. The CDR3 sequence is 14 residues long. The CDR3 sequence: CASSFSESEETQYF. In DNA, the CDR3 is TGTGCCAGCAGTTTCAGCGAATCAGAAGAGACCCAGTACTTC.

J is TRBJ2-1 and V is TRBV7-9; D not resolved. This CDR3 spans 15 amino acids. Germline CDR1 is SEHNR and CDR2 is FQNEAQ (reference sequence). V lost 1 base and J lost 0, with 7 bases in between. CDR3 amino acids: CASSLVTLSYNEQFF. CDR3 in DNA: TGTGCCAGCAGCTTAGTGACCCTCTCCTACAATGAGCAGTTCTTC.

This clonotype appeared many times. Germline and junction disagree at one end, which may indicate a read error. The rearrangement joins TRBV5-1 to TRBJ1-1; D unresolved. The CDR3 runs 13 residues. Germline V gives CDR1 SGHRS, CDR2 YFSETQ. The CDR3 region is CASSYELNTEAFF. In nucleotides, the CDR3 is TGTGCCAGCAGTTATGAGTTGAACACTGAAGCTTTCTTT.

The J gene is TRBJ1-6, the V gene TRBV4-1; D ambiguous. The CDR3 consists of 13 residues. V was trimmed by 1 base and J by 7 bases, leaving 5 bases between them. In germline, CDR1 is MGHRA, CDR2 YSYEKL. DNA for the CDR3: TGCGCCAGCAGCCAAGCTGGGAATTCACCCCTCCACTTT. Protein: CASSQAGNSPLHF.